These 18 T cell receptor beta chains were sequenced from one sample in a study of blood T cell repertoires in COVID-19. Clones were read by immunoSEQ multiplex PCR, and TCRdb kept only the in-frame ones, dropping some. The sample contains about 320,000 clones, about nine tenths of which appear only once. The sequencing sample was made of peripheral blood. The receptors come from a woman younger than 45 with COVID-19, enrolled during active disease.

The chain employs TRBV19 and TRBJ2-3; 10 bases are a match to TRBD1. J gave up 5 bases and V 6 bases, and 11 bases lay outside the gene matches. Germline lookup yields CDR1 LNHDA and CDR2 SQIVND (reference sequence). The CDR3 loop spans 16 amino acids. CDR3 DNA sequence: TGTGCCAGTAGCATTATTGGGGGACAGGGGAGAGATACGCAGTATTTT. It codes for CASSIIGGQGRDTQYF.

V usage is TRBV19 and J usage is TRBJ1-5; 9 positions agree with TRBD1. Germline CDR1 is LNHDA and CDR2 is SQIVND (reference sequence). This CDR3 comprises 17 residues. The ends lost 2 bases at V and 6 bases at J; junction bases unmatched: 11. CDR3 residues: CASSIFPGQGTGQPQHF. The CDR3, as DNA: TGTGCCAGTAGTATATTTCCGGGACAGGGCACGGGTCAGCCCCAGCATTTT. Together with reference TRBV19 and TRBJ1-5, the CDR3 gives the full variable domain: DGGITQSPKYLFRKEGQNVTLSCEQNLNHDAMYWYRQDPGQGLRLIYYSQIVNDFQKGDIAEGYSVSREKKESFPLTVTSAQKNPTAFYLCASSIFPGQGTGQPQHFGDGTRLSIL.

The CDR3 DNA is TGTGCCAGCTCACCATGGCCGGGGGATGGCTACACCTTC. Translated: CASSPWPGDGYTF. The chain recombines TRBV18 with TRBJ1-2; weak D call: TRBD1 (5 bases). This CDR3 has 13 residues. Trimming left V 2 bases short and J 6 bases short, with 10 bases between. CDR1 is KGHSH, CDR2 LQKENI, per germline.

Only a few counts were recorded for this clone. V gene TRBV7-3 combines with J gene TRBJ2-2; a possible D gene is TRBD2 (6 bases). This CDR3 is 18 amino acids long. The germline V gene has CDR1 SGHTA and CDR2 FQGTGA. V was trimmed by 0 bases and J by 4 bases, leaving 18 bases between them. CDR3 amino acids: CASSLTALGAGITGELFF. As DNA, the CDR3 is TGTGCCAGCAGCTTAACGGCCCTAGGAGCGGGCATCACCGGGGAGCTGTTTTTT.

The chain has TRBV28 and TRBJ1-5, with D perhaps TRBD1 (6 bases). The CDR3 spans 16 residues. Germline values: CDR1 MDHEN, CDR2 SYDVKM. Deletions cut 3 bases from V and 9 bases from J, with 21 bases between. Here the CDR3 reads CASSFGQILSRGPQHF. In DNA, the CDR3 is TGTGCCAGCAGTTTCGGGCAGATCCTGTCCAGGGGGCCCCAGCATTTT.

This rearrangement joins TRBV4-1 to TRBJ2-2; the match to TRBD1 covers 10 bases. Germline V gene lookup returns CDR1 MGHRA and CDR2 YSYEKL. The J segment lost 5 bases and the V segment lost 2 bases, leaving 20 bases of the junction unmatched. The CDR3 is made up of 21 amino acids. The CDR3 protein is CASSQRTGDRGRPGRTGELFF. The CDR3, as DNA: TGCGCCAGCAGCCAACGTACTGGGGACAGGGGACGCCCCGGTAGGACCGGGGAGCTGTTTTTT.

The V gene is TRBV4-1, the J gene TRBJ1-1; 12 nucleotides agree with TRBD1. The J segment lost 12 bases and the V segment lost 3 bases, leaving 8 bases of the junction unmatched. This CDR3 has 14 residues. Germline lookup yields CDR1 MGHRA and CDR2 YSYEKL. The CDR3, as DNA: TGCGCCAGCAGCCAGGGACAGGGGGCTCCCCGGACTTTCTTT. Amino acids: CASSQGQGAPRTFF.

This clone was seen at least ten times. The chain employs TRBV6-1 and TRBJ1-6; no firm D call. Germline V gives CDR1 MNHNS, CDR2 SASEGT. There are 15 residues in the CDR3. Trimming shortened V by 3 bases and J by 7 bases, and 13 bases separated the two germline ends. The CDR3 reads CASSDASGGNSPLHF. The CDR3 DNA follows: TGTGCCAGCAGTGACGCAAGTGGCGGAAATTCACCCCTCCACTTT.

This chain connects TRBV28 to TRBJ2-1; D not certain. CDR1 and CDR2 (germline): MDHEN, SYDVKM. This CDR3 region has 11 residues. Trimming removed 6 bases at V and 3 bases at J, with 3 bases between. CDR3 protein: CASSLYNEQFF. The CDR3 coding sequence is TGTGCCAGCAGCCTCTACAATGAGCAGTTCTTC.

The chain carries TRBV1 and TRBJ2-1; the table's D call of TRBD2 was not tested on the DNA. TRBV1 represents a pseudogene. The CDR3 sequence is 13 residues long. The CDR3 region is CTSSRRVAMEQFF. CDR3 bases: TGCACCAGCAGCCGGAGGGTCGCGATGGAGCAGTTCTTC.

The chain's CDR3 is CASRTLGVTGDGYTF. In DNA form, the CDR3 reads TGTGCCAGCAGGACACTTGGGGTAACAGGGGATGGCTACACCTTC. The gene calls are TRBV6-5 and TRBJ1-2; 7 positions match TRBD1. The length of the CDR3 is 15 residues. The V gene end was trimmed by 6 bases and the J gene end by 6 bases; junction bases not matched to a gene: 13. CDR1 is MNHEY, CDR2 SVGAGI, per germline.

The chain combines TRBV28 with TRBJ1-2, with D perhaps TRBD1 (5 bases). V was cut by 5 bases and J by 5 bases, with 15 bases left in between. There are 14 residues in the CDR3. Germline CDR1 MDHEN, CDR2 SYDVKM. CDR3 bases: TGTGCCAGCAGTGCCCCGGGCAGGGTGTATGGCTACACCTTC. Translating gives CASSAPGRVYGYTF.

This chain joins TRBV7-9 and TRBJ2-3, with 9 positions matching TRBD1. From germline, CDR1 is SEHNR and CDR2 FQNEAQ (reference sequence). V lost 5 bases to trimming and J lost 5 bases; unmatched junction nucleotides: 5. The CDR3 runs 14 residues. The CDR3 loop reads CASSPDRGGDTQYF. In nucleotides, the CDR3 is TGTGCCAGCAGCCCAGACAGGGGGGGAGATACGCAGTATTTT.

The gene calls are TRBV6-5 and TRBJ1-3; tentative D call: TRBD1 (5 bases). The germline V gene has CDR1 MNHEY and CDR2 SVGAGI. The CDR3 is made up of 15 amino acids. Trimming cost V 2 bases and J 5 bases, with 13 bases left between them. The CDR3 coding sequence is TGTGCCAGCAGTTACAATGGGGCCTCGCGAAACACCATATATTTT. Encoded protein: CASSYNGASRNTIYF.

The chain carries TRBV6-5 and TRBJ2-5; D is undetermined. The germline gives CDR1 MNHEY, CDR2 SVGAGI. The CDR3 covers 13 residues. V was clipped by 5 bases and J by 3 bases, with 10 bases between them. CDR3 in DNA: TGTGCCAGCAGTAAACCCGTAGAAGAGACCCAGTACTTC. Its protein is CASSKPVEETQYF.

The CDR3 protein is CASRQTGGFSPLHF. The CDR3 DNA is TGTGCCAGCAGGCAAACAGGGGGCTTTTCACCCCTCCACTTT. The rearrangement joins TRBV11-2 to TRBJ1-6; 9 nucleotides line up with TRBD1. The germline CDR1 and CDR2 sequences are SGHAT and FQNNGV. This CDR3 spans 14 amino acids. Trimming removed 6 bases from V and 9 bases from J; junction bases left unmatched: 6.

This chain links TRBV11-3 with TRBJ2-3; the match to TRBD2 covers 12 bases. CDR3 length equals 20 residues. The V gene end was trimmed by 3 bases and the J gene end by 4 bases; junction bases not matched to a gene: 17. CDR1 SGHNT and CDR2 YENEEA come from the germline V gene. The CDR3 is CASSFSLAGGPGFGPDTQYF. CDR3 DNA sequence: TGTGCCAGCAGCTTTAGTCTAGCGGGGGGGCCGGGGTTTGGCCCAGATACGCAGTATTTT.

This chain connects TRBV27 to TRBJ2-6; tentatively, D is TRBD2 (5 bases). The CDR3 spans 16 residues. From germline, CDR1 is MNHEY and CDR2 SMNVEV (reference sequence). V lost 4 bases to trimming and J lost 1 base, with 11 bases between them. The CDR3 here is CASSSPGESGANVLTF. CDR3 coding DNA: TGTGCCAGCAGTTCCCCCGGGGAATCTGGGGCCAACGTCCTGACTTTC.